A single TCR beta chain is shown here with its context. The target antigen is unknown. This entry comes from a study of CD8 T cells in ankylosing spondylitis. Study results and caveats: Certain motif variants had earlier appeared in reactive arthritis synovial fluid and blood. Researchers reportedly found disease-linked clones significantly enriched in matched ankylosing spondylitis synovial fluid. The study identified a TCR beta motif of under 10 highly homologous variants that appeared characteristic of ankylosing spondylitis blood.

MiXCR, run by TCRdb on the 5' RACE reads, gives a single entry per CDR3 protein. The repertoire holds a few hundred thousand distinct CDR3 sequences, roughly 18% seen once, with roughly a third in the top ten. CDR1 is MGHRA and CDR2 is YSYEKL in the germline V gene. The CDR3 is 16 residues long. Trimming cost V 0 bases and J 4 bases; bases outside gene matches: 5. Specimen: blood, either unsorted or a sorted T cell fraction (not recorded which). The rearrangement uses TRBV4-1 and TRBJ2-5; 10 nucleotides align to TRBD1. This receptor was obtained from a male donor with ankylosing spondylitis or in good health (not recorded which). The CDR3 DNA follows: TGCGCCAGCAGCCAAGAAGACAGGGGGCCAGCAGAGACCCAGTACTTC. Its protein is CASSQEDRGPAETQYF.